This T cell receptor (beta chain) stems from a study of human T cells and chemical hapten exposure. Study at large: Researchers reported sensitizing a 2 cm by 2 cm upper inner arm skin site with 2% DPC. Findings and caveats of the study: In the PT1 data, expanded TCR counts showed a positive correlation with patch test score.

This clonotype has more than one count but fewer than ten. Antigen unknown. Germline V CDR1 and CDR2: SGHRS, YFSETQ. This CDR3 is 15 amino acids long. The trim removed 1 base at V and 6 bases at J, leaving 6 bases unmatched. Individual cDNA molecules had unique molecular identifiers attached to them by the library. MiXCR, run by TCRdb on the RACE reads, gives a single entry per CDR3 protein. The data hold 35,000 to 45,000 distinct CDR3 sequences, with 8.5% to 10% observed a single time. This sample's time point: patch test 2, 6 weeks after DPC sensitization. Treatment in this sample: therapeutic diphenylcyclopropenone sensitization with weekly scalp DPC. Sample donors consisted of patients with alopecia, aged 18 to 70 years, who were suitable for DPC.

Source: whole blood, taken in connection with sensitization to the hapten diphenylcyclopropenone (DPC). The V call is TRBV5-1, the J call TRBJ1-5; 8 bases are shared with TRBD1. This receptor was obtained from a middle-aged woman with alopecia areata. Some clones in this sample may be carry-over from other donors' samples. CDR3 region: CASSLTGGEVQPQHF. CDR3 sequence (DNA): TGCGCCAGCAGCTTGACAGGGGGTGAAGTTCAGCCCCAGCATTTT.